Shown below are 9 T cell receptor beta chains from a single sample sequenced in a study of identifying expanded T cells in peripheral blood (dated by TCRdb to 2018 to 2020). The library came from the immunoSEQ multiplex PCR assay. The table was pulled from immuneACCESS by TCRdb, which kept in-frame rearrangements only. Such tables lose some clones; where checked, under half of the loss comes from unresolved V genes, and the rest has no known cause. The sample records about 100,000 clones, around nine tenths of which are singletons. The top ten hold about 3.9% of the sample. The sample comprised blood. These receptors originate from a person aged 18 to 75 in good health.

The chain employs TRBV5-1 and TRBJ2-3; D not certain. V lost 0 bases, J lost 0 bases, and 8 bases lay in between. Germline V gene sequence: CDR1 SGHRS, CDR2 YFSETQ. The CDR3 is made up of 15 amino acids. As DNA, the CDR3 is TGCGCCAGCAGCTTGGAAAGACCTAGCACAGATACGCAGTATTTT. It is translated as CASSLERPSTDTQYF.

The chain carries TRBV23-1 and TRBJ1-5; weak D call: TRBD1 (6 bases). TRBV23-1 is marked as an open reading frame, function uncertain. There are 15 residues in the CDR3. V was pared by 3 bases and J by 7 bases, with 16 bases between. The CDR3 DNA reads as TGCGCCAGCAGTCACACGCGGGGGGCTGGACAGCCCCAGCATTTT. This codes for CASSHTRGAGQPQHF.

Only one count was recorded for this clone. The chain recombines TRBV7-6 with TRBJ2-3; 12 positions agree with TRBD2. The length of the CDR3 is 16 residues. With V trimmed by 4 bases and J by 4 bases, 6 bases remained unmatched. Germline V lookup: CDR1 SGHVS, CDR2 FNYEAQ. CDR3 protein: CASSSPGLAGPDTQYF. Here the CDR3 DNA reads TGTGCCAGCAGCTCCCCTGGACTAGCGGGACCAGATACGCAGTATTTT.

This chain joins TRBV7-9 and TRBJ2-1; D unresolved. The germline V gene has CDR1 SEHNR and CDR2 FQNEAQ (reference sequence). The CDR3 is 14 amino acids. V gave up 4 bases and J gave up 7 bases, with 14 bases separating them. This CDR3 is CASSSIREINEQFF. The CDR3 DNA reads TGTGCCAGCAGCTCCATAAGAGAGATTAATGAGCAGTTCTTC.

This sequence joins TRBV28 and TRBJ1-1; D is unclear. Germline CDR1 and CDR2: MDHEN and SYDVKM. V shed 3 bases and J shed 3 bases, with 8 bases lying between them. This CDR3 is built from 13 residues. The CDR3 DNA sequence: TGTGCCAGCAGTTTGGGCGGTCACACTGAAGCTTTCTTT. The encoded protein is CASSLGGHTEAFF.

This chain joins TRBV4-1 and TRBJ2-7; perhaps TRBD2 as D (5 bases). The CDR3 loop spans 17 amino acids. V dropped 4 bases and J dropped 1 base, with 20 bases sitting between them. Germline assignment: CDR1 MGHRA and CDR2 YSYEKL. The CDR3 DNA reads as TGCGCCAGCAGCCTTCGGACGGAGGACGGGTTATCCTACGAGCAGTACTTC. Its protein product is CASSLRTEDGLSYEQYF.

There are a few counts of this clone. This sequence joins TRBV29-1 and TRBJ1-2; TRBD1 is a possible D gene (6 bases). Trimming took off 2 bases at V and 7 bases at J, with 11 bases between the two ends. This CDR3 comprises 12 residues. The germline V gene encodes CDR1 SQVTM and CDR2 ANQGSEA. The CDR3 protein is CSVERGAGGYTF. CDR3 bases: TGCAGCGTTGAAAGGGGGGCTGGTGGCTACACCTTC.

This rearrangement joins TRBV7-9 to TRBJ2-7; 11 nucleotides line up with TRBD1. Germline V CDR1 and CDR2: SEHNR, FQNEAQ (reference sequence). There are 14 residues in the CDR3. The V gene end was trimmed by 7 bases and the J gene end by 5 bases; junction bases not matched to a gene: 7. The chain's CDR3 is CASTGTGGPNEQYF. The CDR3 DNA is TGTGCCAGCACCGGGACAGGGGGGCCGAACGAGCAGTACTTC.

The CDR3 coding sequence is TGTGCCAGTAGTATCGCCCGGGACAGGGGTGGCACTGAAGCTTTCTTT. Translating it yields CASSIARDRGGTEAFF. This rearrangement joins TRBV19 to TRBJ1-1; TRBD1 aligns across 10 bases. V was pared by 3 bases and J by 4 bases, with 8 bases of the junction left unmatched. Germline CDR1 is LNHDA and CDR2 is SQIVND (reference sequence). CDR3 size: 16 residues.